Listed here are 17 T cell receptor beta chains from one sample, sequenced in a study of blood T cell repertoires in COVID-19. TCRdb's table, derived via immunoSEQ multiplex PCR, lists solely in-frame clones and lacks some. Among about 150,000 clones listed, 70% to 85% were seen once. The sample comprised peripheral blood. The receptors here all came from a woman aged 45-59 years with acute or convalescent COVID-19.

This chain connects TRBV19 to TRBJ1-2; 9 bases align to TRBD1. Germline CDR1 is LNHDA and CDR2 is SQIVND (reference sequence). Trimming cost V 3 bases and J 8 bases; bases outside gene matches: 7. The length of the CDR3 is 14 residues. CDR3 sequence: CASSISTGGGGYTF. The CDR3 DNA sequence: TGTGCCAGTAGTATTTCTACAGGGGGCGGGGGCTACACCTTC. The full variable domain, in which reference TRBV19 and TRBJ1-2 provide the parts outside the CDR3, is DGGITQSPKYLFRKEGQNVTLSCEQNLNHDAMYWYRQDPGQGLRLIYYSQIVNDFQKGDIAEGYSVSREKKESFPLTVTSAQKNPTAFYLCASSISTGGGGYTFGSGTRLTVV.

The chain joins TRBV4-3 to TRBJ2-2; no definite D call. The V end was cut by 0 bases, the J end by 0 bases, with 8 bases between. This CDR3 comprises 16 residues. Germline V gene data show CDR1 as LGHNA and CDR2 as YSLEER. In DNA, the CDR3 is TGCGCCAGCAGCCAAGAAGTCTACGCGAACACCGGGGAGCTGTTTTTT. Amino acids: CASSQEVYANTGELFF.

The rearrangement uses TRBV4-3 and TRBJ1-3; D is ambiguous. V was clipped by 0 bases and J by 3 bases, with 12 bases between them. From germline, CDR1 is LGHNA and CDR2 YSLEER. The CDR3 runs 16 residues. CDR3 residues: CASSQDSAGYGNTIYF. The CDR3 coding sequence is TGCGCCAGCAGCCAAGATAGCGCAGGCTATGGAAACACCATATATTTT.

The CDR3 protein is CASSLEKTGNSNTEAFF. The CDR3 bases are TGTGCCAGCAGCTTAGAGAAAACAGGGAACTCGAACACTGAAGCTTTCTTT. This sequence joins TRBV7-9 and TRBJ1-1, with D tentatively TRBD1 (6 bases). Trimming removed 1 base from V and 1 base from J, with 16 bases in between. The CDR3 contains 17 residues. Germline lookup yields CDR1 SEHNR and CDR2 FQNEAQ (reference sequence).

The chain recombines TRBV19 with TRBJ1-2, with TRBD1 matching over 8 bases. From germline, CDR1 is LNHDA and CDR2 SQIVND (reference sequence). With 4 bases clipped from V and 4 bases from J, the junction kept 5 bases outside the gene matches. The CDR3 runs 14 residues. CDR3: CASSTGGASYGYTF. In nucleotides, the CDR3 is TGTGCCAGTAGTACAGGGGGCGCATCCTATGGCTACACCTTC.

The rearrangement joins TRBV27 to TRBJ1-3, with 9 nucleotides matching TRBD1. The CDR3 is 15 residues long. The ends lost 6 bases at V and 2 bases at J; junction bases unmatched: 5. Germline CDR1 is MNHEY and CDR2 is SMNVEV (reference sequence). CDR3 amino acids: CASSLQGAAGNTIYF. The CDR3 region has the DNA TGTGCCAGCAGCCTACAGGGGGCAGCTGGAAACACCATATATTTT.

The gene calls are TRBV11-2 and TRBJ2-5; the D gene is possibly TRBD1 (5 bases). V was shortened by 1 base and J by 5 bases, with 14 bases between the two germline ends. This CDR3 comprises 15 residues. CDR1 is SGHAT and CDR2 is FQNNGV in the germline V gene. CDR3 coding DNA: TGTGCCAGCAGCTTAGTAGCACCGCCAGGGGAGACCCAGTACTTC. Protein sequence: CASSLVAPPGETQYF.

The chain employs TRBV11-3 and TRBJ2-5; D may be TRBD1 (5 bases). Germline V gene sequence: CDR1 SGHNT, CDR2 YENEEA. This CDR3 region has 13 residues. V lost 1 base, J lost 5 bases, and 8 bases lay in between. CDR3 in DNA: TGTGCCAGCAGCTTAGGGGGCAGTGAGACCCAGTACTTC. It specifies CASSLGGSETQYF.

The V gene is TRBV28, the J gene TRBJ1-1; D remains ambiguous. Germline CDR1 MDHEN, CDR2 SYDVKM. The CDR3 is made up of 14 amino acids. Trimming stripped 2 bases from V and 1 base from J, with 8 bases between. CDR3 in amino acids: CASSLVQRNTEAFF. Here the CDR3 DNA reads TGTGCCAGCAGTTTAGTCCAGCGGAACACTGAAGCTTTCTTT.

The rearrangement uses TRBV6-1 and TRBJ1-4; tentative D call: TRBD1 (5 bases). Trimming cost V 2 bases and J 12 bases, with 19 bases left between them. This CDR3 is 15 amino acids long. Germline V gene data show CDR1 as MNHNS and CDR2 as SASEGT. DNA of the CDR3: TGTGCCAGCAGTGAATTTTGGGGATCAATAGGGGAACTGTTTTTT. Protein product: CASSEFWGSIGELFF.

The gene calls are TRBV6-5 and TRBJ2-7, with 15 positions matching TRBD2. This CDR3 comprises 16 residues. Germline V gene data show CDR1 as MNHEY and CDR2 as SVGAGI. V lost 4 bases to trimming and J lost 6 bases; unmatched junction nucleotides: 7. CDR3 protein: CASSSGLAGGNVEQYF. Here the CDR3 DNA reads TGTGCCAGCAGTTCCGGACTAGCGGGAGGGAACGTCGAGCAGTACTTC.

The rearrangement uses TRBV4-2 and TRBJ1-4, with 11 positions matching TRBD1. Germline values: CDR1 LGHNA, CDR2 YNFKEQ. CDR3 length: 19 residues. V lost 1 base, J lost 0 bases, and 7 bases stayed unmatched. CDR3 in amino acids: CASSQGGTGGVSTNEKLFF. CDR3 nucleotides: TGTGCCAGCAGCCAAGGGGGGACAGGGGGAGTTTCAACTAATGAAAAACTGTTTTTT.

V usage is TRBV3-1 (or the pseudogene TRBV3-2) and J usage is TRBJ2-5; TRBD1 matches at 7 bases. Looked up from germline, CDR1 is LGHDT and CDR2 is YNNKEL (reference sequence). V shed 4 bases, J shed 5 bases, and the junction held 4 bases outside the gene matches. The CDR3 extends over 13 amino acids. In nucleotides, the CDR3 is TGTGCCAGCAGCCGCGGCAGGGGGGAGACCCAGTACTTC. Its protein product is CASSRGRGETQYF.

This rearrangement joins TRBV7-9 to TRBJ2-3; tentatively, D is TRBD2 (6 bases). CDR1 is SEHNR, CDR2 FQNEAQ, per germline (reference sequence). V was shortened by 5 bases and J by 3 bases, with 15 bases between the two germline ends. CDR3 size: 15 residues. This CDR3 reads CASSQWEAATDTQYF. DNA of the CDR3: TGTGCCAGCAGCCAATGGGAGGCTGCTACAGATACGCAGTATTTT.

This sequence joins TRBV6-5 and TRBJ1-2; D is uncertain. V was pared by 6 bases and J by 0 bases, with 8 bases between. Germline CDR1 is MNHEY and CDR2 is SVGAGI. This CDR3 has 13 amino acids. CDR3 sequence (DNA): TGTGCCAGCAGGCCCGCGGCTAACTATGGCTACACCTTC. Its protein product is CASRPAANYGYTF.

The CDR3 DNA follows: TGTGCCAGCAGCGCCGGGGGGACAGGGGGAAACACCATATATTTT. Its translation: CASSAGGTGGNTIYF. This chain uses TRBV9 with TRBJ1-3, with 9 bases that match TRBD1. The CDR3 consists of 15 residues. CDR1 and CDR2 (germline): SGDLS, YYNGEE. J was trimmed by 4 bases and V by 3 bases; bases with no gene match: 5.

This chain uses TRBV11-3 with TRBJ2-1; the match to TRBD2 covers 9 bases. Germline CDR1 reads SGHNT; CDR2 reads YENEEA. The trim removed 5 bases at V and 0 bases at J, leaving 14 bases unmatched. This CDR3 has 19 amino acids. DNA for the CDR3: TGTGCCAGCAGCCTCAGAGCGGGGGGTAGACTTGGCTCCTACAATGAGCAGTTCTTC. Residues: CASSLRAGGRLGSYNEQFF.